Sequencing of this TCR beta chain was carried out in a study of Graves' ophthalmopathy and Graves' hyperthyroidism. The germline CDR1 and CDR2 sequences are LGHNA and YSLEER. The CDR3 spans 14 residues. V was shortened by 0 bases and J by 9 bases, with 14 bases between the two germline ends. The TCR beta CDR3 regions underwent amplification from RNA transcripts. HTBI primers served in a first-round RT-PCR, which a second-round multiplex PCR followed. From the multiplex PCR reads, TCRdb called clonotypes with MiXCR, one entry per CDR3 protein. The table lists 400,000 to 500,000 distinct CDR3 sequences, around 20% of them singletons. The sample holds many counts of this clonotype.

The TCR was taken from a young woman with stable Graves' hyperthyroidism. The sample comprised peripheral blood. The chain links TRBV4-3 to TRBJ1-2; no clear D gene. This CDR3 is CASSQEAGHERYTF. The CDR3 region has the DNA TGCGCCAGCAGCCAAGAGGCAGGTCACGAACGCTACACCTTC.